Presented here are 12 T cell receptor beta chains from one specimen sequenced in a study of cytomegalovirus exposure and HLA in healthy donors. PCR employed 60 Vbeta and 13 Jbeta primers. Libraries were prepared by immunoSEQ multiplex PCR; TCRdb keeps only in-frame clonotypes and omits some of them. Among 140,000 to 150,000 clones listed, roughly 65% were seen once. The source material was PBMCs. These receptor sequences come from a man in his 60s in good health and CMV-seronegative.

The chain uses TRBV19 and TRBJ1-4; D uncertain. Germline V gives CDR1 LNHDA, CDR2 SQIVND (reference sequence). Trimming removed 1 base at V and 8 bases at J, with 5 bases between. CDR3 length: 12 residues. CDR3 in amino acids: CASSIAQEKLFF. The CDR3 nucleotides read TGTGCCAGTAGTATAGCCCAAGAAAAACTGTTTTTT.

The rearrangement links TRBV5-8 to TRBJ2-5; D might be TRBD1 (6 bases). V was cut by 6 bases and J by 5 bases, with 14 bases left in between. The CDR3 totals 13 residues. Germline V gene sequence: CDR1 SGHTS, CDR2 YDEGEE. CDR3 DNA sequence: TGTGCCAGCATCCCACAGGGACGGGAGACCCAGTACTTC. As protein: CASIPQGRETQYF.

The CDR3 loop reads CASSVPGQGDEKLFF. The CDR3 nucleotides read TGTGCCAGTAGTGTTCCGGGACAGGGTGATGAAAAACTGTTTTTT. This chain joins TRBV19 and TRBJ1-4; 9 bases agree with TRBD1. Germline CDR1 is LNHDA and CDR2 is SQIVND (reference sequence). The V gene end was trimmed by 5 bases and the J gene end by 6 bases; junction bases not matched to a gene: 7. This CDR3 is 15 amino acids long.

In this sample, this clone turned up a few times. The J gene is TRBJ2-2, the V gene TRBV7-3; no firm D call. This CDR3 region has 15 residues. Germline CDR1 is SGHTA and CDR2 is FQGTGA. V lost 1 base to trimming and J lost 1 base, with 7 bases between them. CDR3 sequence: CASSLISVNTGELFF. CDR3 sequence (DNA): TGTGCCAGCAGCTTAATCTCGGTGAACACCGGGGAGCTGTTTTTT. Drawing the rest from reference TRBV7-3 and TRBJ2-2, the complete variable domain is GAGVSQTPSNKVTEKGKYVELRCDPISGHTALYWYRQSLGQGPEFLIYFQGTGAADDSGLPNDRFFAVRPEGSVSTLKIQRTERGDSAVYLCASSLISVNTGELFFGEGSRLTVL.

The CDR3 loop reads CASSEDDRGAYEQYF. For the CDR3, the DNA is TGTGCCAGCAGTGAAGATGACAGGGGGGCCTACGAGCAGTACTTC. The chain joins TRBV6-1 to TRBJ2-7; 9 bases map to TRBD1. Germline loops: CDR1 MNHNS, CDR2 SASEGT. CDR3 size: 15 residues. Trimming took 1 base from V and 2 from J; bases not matched to a gene: 3.

The V and J genes are TRBV5-4 and TRBJ2-7, with TRBD2 as a possible D gene (5 bases). The CDR3 runs to 15 residues. Germline V gene sequence: CDR1 SGHNT, CDR2 YYREEE (reference sequence). The V gene lost 2 bases and the J gene lost 0 bases, with 12 bases spanning the gap. Here the CDR3 reads CASSLGGPSSYEQYF. The CDR3 nucleotides read TGTGCCAGCAGCTTAGGAGGACCGAGCTCCTACGAGCAGTACTTC.

The chain combines TRBV13 with TRBJ1-1; no firm D call. Deletions cut 7 bases from V and 0 bases from J, with 15 bases between. The V gene's germline CDR1 is PRHDT and CDR2 FYEKMQ (reference sequence). This CDR3 is 15 amino acids long. CDR3 in amino acids: CASTRDVRMNTEAFF. As DNA, the CDR3 is TGTGCCAGCACCCGGGATGTCAGAATGAACACTGAAGCTTTCTTT. Using reference TRBV13 and TRBJ1-1 for the parts outside the CDR3, the full variable domain is AAGVIQSPRHLIKEKRETATLKCYPIPRHDTVYWYQQGPGQDPQFLISFYEKMQSDKGSIPDRFSAQQFSDYHSELNMSSLELGDSALYFCASTRDVRMNTEAFFGQGTRLTVV.

The chain employs TRBV4-2 and TRBJ1-2; a weak D match, TRBD1 (6 bases). Trimming cost V 1 base and J 8 bases, with 20 bases left between them. The CDR3 runs to 16 residues. CDR1 is LGHNA and CDR2 is YNFKEQ in the germline V gene. The CDR3 region has the DNA TGTGCCAGCAGCCAAGTTACAAACAGGGATGAGGGGGGCTACACCTTC. Protein: CASSQVTNRDEGGYTF.

This chain uses TRBV9 with TRBJ2-7; 9 nucleotides match TRBD1. CDR3 length equals 14 residues. The trim removed 3 bases at V and 2 bases at J, leaving 3 bases unmatched. Germline lookup yields CDR1 SGDLS and CDR2 YYNGEE. The CDR3 DNA follows: TGTGCCAGCAGCGCCCGGGACAGGGCCTACGAGCAGTACTTC. This encodes CASSARDRAYEQYF.

V gene TRBV5-1 combines with J gene TRBJ2-1; 11 bases fit TRBD2. The CDR3 has 17 amino acids. Germline V lookup: CDR1 SGHRS, CDR2 YFSETQ. After removal of 4 bases from V and 0 bases from J, the junction contained 6 bases not matched to a gene. CDR3 bases: TGCGCCAGCAGCCTTTCGACTAGCGGGAACTCCTACAATGAGCAGTTCTTC. Its protein is CASSLSTSGNSYNEQFF.

The chain employs TRBV14 and TRBJ1-2; a weak D match, TRBD1 (6 bases). Germline values: CDR1 SGHDN, CDR2 FVKESK. The CDR3 length is 15 residues. The V gene lost 1 base and the J gene lost 2 bases, with 11 bases spanning the gap. CDR3 loop: CASSQAGARNYGYTF. The CDR3 DNA reads as TGTGCCAGCAGCCAAGCAGGGGCCCGGAACTATGGCTACACCTTC.

The rearrangement links TRBV25-1 to TRBJ2-7, with 8 bases aligning to TRBD2. Germline V gives CDR1 MGHDK, CDR2 SYGVNS. The V segment lost 4 bases and the J segment 6 bases; nucleotides outside the gene matches: 8. CDR3 length equals 14 residues. CDR3 DNA: TGTGCCAGCAGTGTAAGCGGGGGCCGGGGCGAGCAGTACTTC. This gives the protein CASSVSGGRGEQYF.